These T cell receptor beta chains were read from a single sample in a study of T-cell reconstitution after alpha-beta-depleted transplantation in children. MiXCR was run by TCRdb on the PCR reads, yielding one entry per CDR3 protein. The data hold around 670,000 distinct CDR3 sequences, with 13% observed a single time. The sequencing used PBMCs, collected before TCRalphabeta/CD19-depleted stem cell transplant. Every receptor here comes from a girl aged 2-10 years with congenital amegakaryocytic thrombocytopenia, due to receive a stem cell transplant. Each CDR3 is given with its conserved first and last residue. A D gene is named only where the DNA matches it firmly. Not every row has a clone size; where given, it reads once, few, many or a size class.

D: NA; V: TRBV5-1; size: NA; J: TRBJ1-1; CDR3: CASSREGMNTEAFF; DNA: TGCGCCAGCAGCCGCGAGGGAATGAACACTGAAGCTTTCTTT
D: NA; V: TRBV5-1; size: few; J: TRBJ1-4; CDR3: CASSLEADRGEKLFF; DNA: TGCGCCAGCAGCTTGGAAGCAGACCGGGGAGAAAAACTGTTTTTT
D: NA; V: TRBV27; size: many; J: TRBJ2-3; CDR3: CASSPNLQGSDTQYF; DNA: TGTGCCAGCAGCCCAAACCTCCAGGGTTCAGATACGCAGTATTTT
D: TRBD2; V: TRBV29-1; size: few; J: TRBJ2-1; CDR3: CSVDQASGRNEQFF; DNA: TGCAGCGTTGACCAGGCTAGCGGGAGGAATGAGCAGTTCTTC
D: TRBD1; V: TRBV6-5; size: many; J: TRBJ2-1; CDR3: CASSYSAGGHNEQFF; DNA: TGTGCCAGCAGTTACTCAGCAGGGGGCCACAATGAGCAGTTCTTC
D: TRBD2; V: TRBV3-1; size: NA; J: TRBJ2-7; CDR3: CASSETSGTYEQYF; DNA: TGTGCCAGCAGCGAAACTAGCGGCACCTACGAGCAGTACTTC
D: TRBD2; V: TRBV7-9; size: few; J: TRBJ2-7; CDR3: CASSSAGGPSEQYF; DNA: TGTGCCAGCAGCTCTGCGGGAGGGCCTTCCGAGCAGTACTTC
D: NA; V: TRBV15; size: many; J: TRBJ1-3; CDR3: CATPFRAGYPNSGNTIYF; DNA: TGTGCCACCCCCTTCCGGGCCGGATACCCAAACTCTGGAAACACCATATATTTT
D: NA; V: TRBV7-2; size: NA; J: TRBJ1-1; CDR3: CASSHLSWNTEAFF; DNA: TGTGCCAGCAGCCATCTCAGCTGGAACACTGAAGCTTTCTTT
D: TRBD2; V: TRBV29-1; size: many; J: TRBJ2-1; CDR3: CSVVLAGSSYNEQFF; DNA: TGCAGCGTTGTCCTAGCGGGATCCTCCTACAATGAGCAGTTCTTC
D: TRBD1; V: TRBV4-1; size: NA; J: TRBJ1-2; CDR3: CASSSVQGDLTNYGYTF; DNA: TGCGCCAGCAGCTCCGTTCAGGGGGACCTTACTAACTATGGCTACACCTTC
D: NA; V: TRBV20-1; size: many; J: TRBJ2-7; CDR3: CSARDLGGYEQYF; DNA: TGCAGTGCTAGAGATCTCGGGGGCTACGAGCAGTACTTC
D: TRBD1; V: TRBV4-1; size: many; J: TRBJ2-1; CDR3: CASSQGQGAYNEQFF; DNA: TGCGCCAGCAGCCAAGGTCAGGGGGCCTACAATGAGCAGTTCTTC
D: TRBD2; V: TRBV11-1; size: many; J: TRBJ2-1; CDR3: CASSPASRAGVSYNEQFF; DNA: TGTGCCAGCAGCCCAGCGAGTAGGGCGGGAGTCTCCTACAATGAGCAGTTCTTC
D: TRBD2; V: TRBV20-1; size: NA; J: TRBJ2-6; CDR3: CSARGGSGANVLTF; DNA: TGCAGTGCTCGGGGGGGATCTGGGGCCAACGTCCTGACTTTC
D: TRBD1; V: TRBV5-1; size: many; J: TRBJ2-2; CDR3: CASRSGTAYTGELFF; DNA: TGCGCCAGCCGGTCAGGGACAGCATACACCGGGGAGCTGTTTTTT
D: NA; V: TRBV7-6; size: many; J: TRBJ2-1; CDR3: CASSLAPLPSYNEQFF; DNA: TGTGCCAGCAGCTTAGCGCCACTCCCCTCCTACAATGAGCAGTTCTTC
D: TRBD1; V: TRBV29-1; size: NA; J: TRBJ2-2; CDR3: CSVGKTGGADTGELFF; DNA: TGCAGCGTTGGTAAAACAGGGGGCGCGGACACCGGGGAGCTGTTTTTT
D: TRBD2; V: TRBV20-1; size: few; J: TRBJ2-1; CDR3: CSASGLAGDFQFF; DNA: TGCAGTGCTAGTGGACTAGCGGGAGATTTCCAGTTCTTC
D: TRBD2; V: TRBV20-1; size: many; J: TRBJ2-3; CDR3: CSAALPAGGRDTQYF; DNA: TGCAGTGCTGCGCTCCCAGCGGGAGGGCGAGATACGCAGTATTTT
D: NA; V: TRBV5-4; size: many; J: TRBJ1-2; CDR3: CASSLGDFLSGGYTF; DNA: TGTGCCAGCAGCTTGGGGGACTTCCTCTCTGGGGGCTACACCTTC
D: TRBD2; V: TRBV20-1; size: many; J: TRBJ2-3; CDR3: CSARDPGLAGDGDTQYF; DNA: TGCAGTGCTAGAGATCCCGGGCTTGCGGGAGACGGAGATACGCAGTATTTT
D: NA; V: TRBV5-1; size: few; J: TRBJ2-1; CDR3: CASSLAATLYNEQFF; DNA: TGCGCCAGCAGCTTGGCAGCTACCCTTTACAATGAGCAGTTCTTC
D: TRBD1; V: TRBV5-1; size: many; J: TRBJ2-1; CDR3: CASSFRDRVYNEQFF; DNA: TGCGCCAGCAGCTTCCGGGACAGGGTTTACAATGAGCAGTTCTTC
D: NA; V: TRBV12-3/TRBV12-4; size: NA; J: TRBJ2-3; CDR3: CASSFGGDPRDTQYF; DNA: TGTGCCAGCAGTTTCGGCGGGGACCCCCGGGATACGCAGTATTTT
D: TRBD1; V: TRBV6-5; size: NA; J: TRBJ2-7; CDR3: CPSSNQPGQGAYEQYF; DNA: TGTCCCAGCAGTAACCAACCGGGACAGGGCGCCTACGAGCAGTACTTC
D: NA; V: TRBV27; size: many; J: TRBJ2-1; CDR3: CERASYNEQFF; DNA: TGTGAGCGGGCCTCCTACAATGAGCAGTTCTTC
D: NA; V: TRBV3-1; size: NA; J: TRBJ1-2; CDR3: CASSPAWDYGYTF; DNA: TGTGCCAGCAGCCCGGCATGGGACTATGGCTACACCTTC
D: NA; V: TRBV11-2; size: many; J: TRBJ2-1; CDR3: CASSFSGLAGEQFF; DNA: TGTGCCAGCAGCTTCAGTGGGCTAGCCGGTGAGCAGTTCTTC
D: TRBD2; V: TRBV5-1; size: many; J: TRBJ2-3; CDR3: CASSFLAGGARDTQYF; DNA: TGCGCCAGCAGCTTCCTAGCGGGAGGAGCCCGAGATACGCAGTATTTT
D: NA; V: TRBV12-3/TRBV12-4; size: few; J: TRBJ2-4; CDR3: CASSFRNIQYF; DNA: TGTGCCAGCAGTTTCAGAAACATTCAGTACTTC
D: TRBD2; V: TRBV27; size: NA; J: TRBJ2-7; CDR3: CASRDLLAGAYEQYF; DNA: TGTGCCAGCCGGGACCTACTAGCGGGGGCCTACGAGCAGTACTTC
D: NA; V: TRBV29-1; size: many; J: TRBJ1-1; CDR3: CSVLPRDTIEAFF; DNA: TGCAGCGTTCTCCCCCGGGACACAATAGAAGCTTTCTTT
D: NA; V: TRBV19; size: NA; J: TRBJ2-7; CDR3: CASKSDYRYEQYF; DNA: TGTGCCAGTAAAAGCGACTATCGCTACGAGCAGTACTTC
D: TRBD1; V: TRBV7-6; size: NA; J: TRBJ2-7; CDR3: CASSLLGQGVYEQYF; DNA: TGTGCCAGCAGCTTACTCGGGCAGGGGGTTTACGAGCAGTACTTC
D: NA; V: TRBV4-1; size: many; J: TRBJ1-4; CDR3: CASSQDLEGKLFF; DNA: TGCGCCAGCAGCCAAGATTTAGAGGGGAAACTGTTTTTT
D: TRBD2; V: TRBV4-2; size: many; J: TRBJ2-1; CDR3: CASSQDLLGGGLDEQFF; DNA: TGTGCCAGCAGCCAAGATCTCCTGGGGGGAGGGCTCGATGAGCAGTTCTTC
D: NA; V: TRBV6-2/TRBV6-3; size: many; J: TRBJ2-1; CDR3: CASSYQGTLIYNEQFF; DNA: TGTGCCAGCAGTTACCAAGGGACTCTGATCTACAATGAGCAGTTCTTC
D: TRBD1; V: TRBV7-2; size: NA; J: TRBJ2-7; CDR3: CASSSGTGDNYEQYF; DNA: TGTGCCAGCAGCTCAGGGACAGGGGATAACTACGAGCAGTACTTC
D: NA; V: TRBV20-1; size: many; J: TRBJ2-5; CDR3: CSAMTPDGQETQYF; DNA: TGCAGTGCCATGACTCCGGACGGTCAAGAGACCCAGTACTTC
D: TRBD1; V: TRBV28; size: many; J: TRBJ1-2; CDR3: CASSYGTANYGYTF; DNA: TGTGCCAGCAGTTACGGGACAGCAAACTATGGCTACACCTTC
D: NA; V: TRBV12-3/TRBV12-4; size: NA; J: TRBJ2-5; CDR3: CASSLKGATTRETQYF; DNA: TGTGCCAGCAGTTTAAAAGGCGCTACCACCCGGGAGACCCAGTACTTC
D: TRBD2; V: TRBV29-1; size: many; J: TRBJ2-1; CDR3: CSVEDRTSGYNEQFF; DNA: TGCAGCGTTGAAGATCGGACTAGCGGGTACAATGAGCAGTTCTTC
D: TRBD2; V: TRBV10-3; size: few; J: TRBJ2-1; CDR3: CAISAPPTSVLSYNEQFF; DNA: TGTGCCATCAGTGCCCCCCCTACTAGCGTCCTCTCCTACAATGAGCAGTTCTTC
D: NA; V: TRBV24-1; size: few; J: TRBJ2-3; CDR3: CATSRKGDTQYF; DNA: TGTGCCACCAGTCGGAAAGGAGATACGCAGTATTTT
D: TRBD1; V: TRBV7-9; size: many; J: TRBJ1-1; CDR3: CASSFGTGETEAFF; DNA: TGTGCCAGCAGCTTCGGGACAGGGGAGACTGAAGCTTTCTTT
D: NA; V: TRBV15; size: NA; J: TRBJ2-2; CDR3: CAIRGTNTGELFF; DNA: TGTGCCATCAGGGGTACTAACACCGGGGAGCTGTTTTTT
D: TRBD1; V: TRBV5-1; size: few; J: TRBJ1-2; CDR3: CASSLGPTGDGYTF; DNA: TGCGCCAGCAGCTTGGGGCCGACAGGGGATGGCTACACCTTC
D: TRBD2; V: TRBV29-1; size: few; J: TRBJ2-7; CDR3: CSGLAGTSYEQYF; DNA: TGCAGCGGATTAGCGGGGACCTCCTACGAGCAGTACTTC
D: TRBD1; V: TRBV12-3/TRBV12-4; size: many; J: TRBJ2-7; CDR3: CATHTGEGSEQYF; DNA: TGTGCCACCCACACAGGGGAAGGATCCGAGCAGTACTTC
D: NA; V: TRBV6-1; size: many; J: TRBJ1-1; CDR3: CASSEATEAFF; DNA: TGTGCCAGCAGTGAAGCCACTGAAGCTTTCTTT
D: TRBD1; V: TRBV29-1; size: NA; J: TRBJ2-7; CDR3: CSVEGQGAGEQYF; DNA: TGCAGCGTTGAGGGACAGGGGGCGGGCGAGCAGTACTTC
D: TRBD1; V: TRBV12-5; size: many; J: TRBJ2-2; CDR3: CASGLAGKDRENTGELFF; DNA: TGTGCTAGTGGTTTGGCGGGAAAGGACAGGGAGAACACCGGGGAGCTGTTTTTT
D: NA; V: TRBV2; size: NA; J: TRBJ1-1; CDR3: CASRTDPGNTEAFF; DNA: TGTGCCAGCAGGACTGACCCGGGAAACACTGAAGCTTTCTTT
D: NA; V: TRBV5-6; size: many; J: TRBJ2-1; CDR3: CASSNRDTNNEQFF; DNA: TGTGCCAGCAGCAACCGGGACACGAACAATGAGCAGTTCTTC
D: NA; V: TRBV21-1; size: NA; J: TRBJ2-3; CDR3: CASSKVSWDNTDTQYF; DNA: TGTGCCAGCAGCAAAGTTTCCTGGGACAACACAGATACGCAGTATTTT